This T cell receptor beta chain originates from a study of beta chain features in type 1 diabetes. Findings and limits, study-wide: Healthy donors had naive, central memory and Treg TCRB repertoires that appeared less similar than those seen among patients.

Expressed TCRB transcripts were sequenced because the entire RNA isolate underwent reverse transcription. The table came from immunoSEQ multiplex PCR; TCRdb's copy has only in-frame clones and leaves some out. Of 430,000 or so clones detected, about 10% appear once; the ten largest clones hold 0.045% to 0.06%. A note on this clone: Its specificity is unknown.

This CDR3 contains 14 residues. V was cut by 1 base and J by 6 bases, with 13 bases left in between. Germline V gene sequence: CDR1 KGHSH, CDR2 LQKENI. V usage is TRBV18 and J usage is TRBJ2-7; D is possibly TRBD1 (6 bases). This clonotype was obtained from a young woman in good health. Sequencing was carried out using naive CD4+ T cells from blood. The CDR3 here is CASSPRTDPGEQYF. The CDR3 region has the DNA TGTGCCAGCTCACCACGGACAGACCCAGGCGAGCAGTACTTC.